This T cell receptor (beta chain) was profiled in a study of blood T cell repertoires in COVID-19. Authors' data handling: Reference gene primer amplification in the assay estimated nucleated cell counts. Libraries were prepared by immunoSEQ multiplex PCR; TCRdb keeps only in-frame clonotypes and omits some of them. The V and J calls and clone size were taken over from that table, and D and trimming were inferred from the DNA. The data show about 43,000 clones, roughly 87% seen once. The CDR3 runs to 14 residues. J was trimmed by 2 bases and V by 2 bases; bases with no gene match: 0. Germline CDR1 reads LGHNA; CDR2 reads YSLEER.

The V gene is TRBV4-3, the J gene TRBJ1-3, with TRBD1 identical over 7 bases. This TCR was sampled from an elderly woman with active COVID-19. Sequencing input: peripheral blood. CDR3 loop: CASSQTGAGNTIYF. The CDR3 nucleotides read TGCGCCAGCAGCCAAACAGGGGCTGGAAACACCATATATTTT.